These T cell receptor delta chains were read from a single sample in a study of γδ T cells in repeated Plasmodium falciparum infection. TCRdb re-called the multiplex PCR reads using CATT. The sample shows 70,000 to 95,000 delta-chain clones, roughly 1.4% of them seen only once. The sequenced sample was gamma-delta T cells from blood. The receptors come from a pool of human donors (malaria-infected and uninfected, not separated). Both conserved end residues are part of each CDR3. A D gene is named only where the DNA matches it firmly. The listing skips clone size in some rows; elsewhere it reads once, few, many or a size class.

v_call	clone_size	j_call	cdr3_length	d_call	cdr3_aa	cdr3_nt
TRDV1	many	TRDJ2	22	TRDD3	CALGELERRVLGDISLTAQLFF	TGTGCTCTTGGGGAACTAGAAAGACGCGTACTGGGGGATATCAGTTTGACAGCACAACTCTTCTTT
TRDV3	many	TRDJ1	16	TRDD3	CASLKNWGWVTDKLIF	TGTGCCTCCCTAAAGAACTGGGGTTGGGTAACCGATAAACTCATCTTT
TRDV1	many	TRDJ1	21	TRDD3	CALGESHPCLPLGDVPDKLIF	TGTGCTCTTGGGGAAAGCCATCCCTGCCTACCGCTGGGGGATGTCCCCGATAAACTCATCTTT
TRDV1	many	TRDJ1	18	NA	CALGEKGRLLLYTDKLIF	TGTGCTCTTGGGGAAAAGGGTCGCCTACTCCTCTACACCGATAAACTCATCTTT
TRDV3	many	TRDJ1	19	TRDD3	CAFLGWLGIRGGYTDKLIF	TGTGCCTTTTTGGGTTGGCTGGGGATAAGAGGAGGGTACACCGATAAACTCATCTTT
TRDV1	many	TRDJ1	19	TRDD2	CALGDPAFLRHNPTDKLIF	TGTGCTCTTGGGGACCCGGCCTTCCTACGACATAACCCCACCGATAAACTCATCTTT
TRDV1	NA	TRDJ1	24	NA	CALGELVATHSYEDWETPTDKLIF	TGTGCTCTTGGGGAACTAGTAGCCACCCATTCCTACGAGGACTGGGAGACTCCCACCGATAAACTCATCTTT
TRDV2	many	TRDJ1	15	TRDD3	CACDTTGGRSDKLIF	TGTGCCTGTGACACTACTGGGGGGCGGTCCGATAAACTCATCTTT
TRDV2	medium-sized	TRDJ1	17	TRDD3	CACDPSRTGGYPDKLIF	TGTGCCTGTGACCCATCACGCACGGGGGGATACCCCGATAAACTCATCTTT
TRDV1	many	TRDJ1	20	TRDD3	CALGELVPRAYWGTLDKLIF	TGTGCTCTTGGGGAACTAGTTCCACGGGCCTACTGGGGGACCCTCGATAAACTCATCTTT
TRDV2	medium-sized	TRDJ3	17	NA	CACDTVGSSWDTRQMFF	TGTGCCTGTGACACCGTAGGGAGCTCCTGGGACACCCGACAGATGTTTTTC
TRDV3	many	TRDJ1	17	NA	CAFGGPQSWVETDKLIF	TGTGCCTTTGGGGGCCCTCAAAGCTGGGTGGAAACCGATAAACTCATCTTT
TRDV1	many	TRDJ1	28	TRDD3	CALGELRGYRGPGYWGIQYPYYTDKLIF	TGTGCTCTTGGGGAACTAAGAGGGTACCGTGGACCCGGATACTGGGGGATACAATACCCCTACTACACCGATAAACTCATCTTT
TRDV1	medium-sized	TRDJ1	24	TRDD3	CALFPWPSYWWRLLGDTATDKLIF	TGTGCTCTTTTCCCTTGGCCTTCCTACTGGTGGAGACTCCTGGGGGATACGGCCACCGATAAACTCATCTTT
TRDV3	many	TRDJ1	20	TRDD3	CALHCFLRGYWGLNTDKLIF	TGTGCCTTGCACTGCTTCCTCCGGGGGTACTGGGGGCTCAACACCGATAAACTCATCTTT
TRDV1	many	TRDJ4	14	TRDD3	CALGDLGDTRPLIF	TGTGCTCTTGGGGACCTGGGGGATACCAGACCCCTGATCTTT
TRDV1	many	TRDJ1	18	TRDD3	CALRENWGIRSDTDKLIF	TGTGCTCTTAGGGAAAACTGGGGGATACGCTCCGACACCGATAAACTCATCTTT
TRDV1	many	TRDJ1	22	TRDD3	CALGEPLTRKGIRHYYTDKLIF	TGTGCTCTTGGGGAACCACTAACACGTAAAGGGATACGCCACTATTACACCGATAAACTCATCTTT
TRDV1	many	TRDJ1	14	TRDD3	CALGEPWGIRGLIF	TGTGCTCTTGGGGAACCCTGGGGGATACGCGGACTCATCTTT
TRDV3	many	TRDJ1	14	TRDD3	CAFLRGDTLDKLIF	TGTGCCTTTCTCCGGGGGGATACGCTAGATAAACTCATCTTT
TRDV1	many	TRDJ1	15	TRDD3	CALGEGLPGDTRLIF	TGTGCTCTTGGGGAAGGCCTTCCGGGGGATACTCGGCTCATCTTT
TRDV1	many	TRDJ1	20	TRDD3	CALGEPPLGDTSLSTDKLIF	TGTGCTCTTGGGGAGCCCCCTCTGGGGGATACATCGCTGAGCACCGATAAACTCATCTTT
TRDV1	many	TRDJ1	22	NA	CALGEMGLRHLPQNTFGDKLIF	TGTGCTCTTGGGGAAATGGGTCTTCGTCATCTACCCCAAAATACCTTCGGCGATAAACTCATCTTT
TRDV1	many	TRDJ1	17	NA	CALGEFRLLVIPDKLIF	TGTGCTCTTGGGGAATTCCGACTGTTAGTTATCCCCGATAAACTCATCTTT
TRDV1	many	TRDJ1	19	TRDD3	CALGDSPVLGDKEADKLIF	TGTGCTCTTGGGGATTCTCCCGTACTGGGGGATAAGGAGGCCGATAAACTCATCTTT
TRDV2	many	TRDJ3	19	TRDD3	CACFSLTGGSSWDTRQMFF	TGTGCCTGTTTCTCTTTGACTGGGGGATCCTCCTGGGACACCCGACAGATGTTTTTC
TRDV2	many	TRDJ1	14	NA	CACDTVGSTDKLIF	TGTGCCTGTGACACCGTTGGGTCGACCGATAAACTCATCTTT
TRDV2	many	TRDJ1	21	TRDD3	CACDTVSGATTGGRYTDKLIF	TGTGCCTGTGACACCGTTAGCGGGGCTACTACTGGGGGTCGGTACACCGATAAACTCATCTTT
TRDV1	many	TRDJ1	17	TRDD3	CALGELSRGPGGSKLIF	TGTGCTCTTGGGGAACTAAGCAGAGGCCCTGGGGGATCTAAACTCATCTTT
TRDV1	many	TRDJ1	17	TRDD3	CALGVVLGGRYTDKLIF	TGTGCTCTTGGGGTTGTGCTGGGGGGCCGGTACACCGATAAACTCATCTTT
TRDV1	many	TRDJ1	15	TRDD3	CALGRRRWGTDKVIF	TGTGCTCTTGGGCGTCGCCGTTGGGGGACCGATAAAGTCATCTTT
TRDV1	NA	TRDJ1	21	TRDD3	CALGPPDIRLGDTCYTDKLIF	TGTGCTCTTGGGCCCCCGGATATCCGACTAGGGGATACGTGTTACACCGATAAACTCATCTTT
TRDV2	many	TRDJ1	14	NA	CACDTISGPDKLIF	TGTGCCTGTGACACAATTTCGGGGCCTGATAAACTCATCTTT
TRDV2	many	TRDJ1	19	TRDD3	CACDLVGDTRIKGTDKLIF	TGTGCCTGTGACCTAGTGGGGGATACGCGTATTAAAGGCACCGATAAACTCATCTTT
TRAV38-2/DV8	NA	TRDJ1	22	TRDD3	CAYRSADPLPVGEEGYTDKLIF	TGTGCTTATAGGAGCGCGGATCCTCTCCCGGTGGGGGAGGAGGGGTACACCGATAAACTCATCTTT
TRDV1	many	TRDJ1	16	NA	CALGEPLGWYTDKLIF	TGTGCTCTTGGGGAACCCCTGGGCTGGTACACCGATAAACTCATCTTT
TRDV1	few	TRDJ1	24	NA	CSAFPSTRYESAASDLQTTDKLIF	TGCTCGGCCTTCCCCTCCACTCGCTACGAATCGGCAGCGTCTGACCTTCAAACCACCGATAAACTCATCTTT
TRDV1	many	TRDJ4	17	NA	CALGERMNRGANGPLIF	TGTGCTCTTGGGGAACGGATGAATAGAGGGGCAAACGGACCCCTGATCTTT
TRDV3	many	TRDJ1	15	TRDD3	CAAKGGWGITPKLIF	TGTGCCGCGAAAGGGGGGTGGGGGATAACTCCTAAACTCATCTTT
TRDV1	many	TRDJ1	18	TRDD3	CALGERRDTYVYTDKLIF	TGTGCTCTTGGGGAACGACGGGATACCTACGTGTACACCGATAAACTCATCTTT
TRDV1	many	TRDJ1	16	NA	CALGDPTSGHTDKLIF	TGTGCTCTTGGGGACCCCACCTCGGGGCATACCGATAAACTCATCTTT
TRDV1	many	TRDJ1	22	TRDD2	CALGDSFLRNQVLNLYTDKLIF	TGTGCTCTTGGGGATTCCTTCCTACGGAATCAGGTACTGAATTTGTACACCGATAAACTCATCTTT
TRDV2	medium-sized	TRDJ1	26	TRDD3	CACDTVRPPTGLGGYAVGQYTDKLIF	TGTGCCTGTGACACCGTAAGGCCTCCTACTGGGCTTGGGGGATACGCGGTGGGTCAGTACACCGATAAACTCATCTTT
TRDV1	many	TRDJ1	18	TRDD2	CALGETGLPGPYTDKLIF	TGTGCTCTTGGGGAAACAGGCCTTCCTGGGCCGTACACCGATAAACTCATCTTT
TRDV1	many	TRDJ1	19	TRDD3	CALGEIAFSHWGMGPLLIF	TGTGCTCTTGGGGAAATAGCCTTCTCCCACTGGGGGATGGGACCTCTACTCATCTTT
TRDV1	many	TRDJ1	12	NA	CALPGDTDKLIF	TGTGCTCTCCCGGGGGACACCGATAAACTCATCTTT
TRDV1	many	TRDJ1	18	TRDD3	CALGESLPYWGMSDKLIF	TGTGCTCTTGGGGAAAGCCTACCTTACTGGGGGATGAGCGATAAACTCATCTTT